Many counts were recorded for the clone carrying this T cell receptor (beta chain). The CDR3 carries no conserved terminal phenylalanine or tryptophan, so it likely arises from a read error. No DNA is shown, since the ends of the CDR3 on it are uncertain; the CDR3 is the one TCRdb lists. The sample belongs to a study of HIV-infected children after antiretroviral therapy interruption. Looking at the study overall: Most children had recorded EBV and CMV exposure. Interruption-arm sampling covered weeks 0, 12, interruption end (24 or 48), and about 3 years post-study.

Stated treatment: PENTA 11 planned treatment interruption arm or continuous ART arm. Naive CD4+ CD45RA+ CD45RO- T cells were sorted from thawed PBMCs. Unique molecular identifiers were included in an RNA-based 3' RACE TCR library. MiXCR, applied by TCRdb to the 3' RACE reads, yields one record per CDR3 protein. This sample has some 51,000 distinct CDR3 sequences, with roughly 4.5% found just once. The sequence derives from a pool of human donors with HIV. The specimen comprised CD45RA+ CD4+ T cells from PBMCs, pooled from several time points, sampled from a donor given antiretroviral therapy, either interrupted or continuous. The subset is: naive CD4+ CD45RA+ CD45RO- T cells.

The CDR3 reads CSVGWNSGGASTDTQY. The V gene is TRBV29-1, the J gene TRBJ2-3; the table calls TRBD2, which could not be checked here. The CDR3 extends over 16 residues, inclusive of both ends. From germline, CDR1 is SQVTM and CDR2 ANQGSEA.